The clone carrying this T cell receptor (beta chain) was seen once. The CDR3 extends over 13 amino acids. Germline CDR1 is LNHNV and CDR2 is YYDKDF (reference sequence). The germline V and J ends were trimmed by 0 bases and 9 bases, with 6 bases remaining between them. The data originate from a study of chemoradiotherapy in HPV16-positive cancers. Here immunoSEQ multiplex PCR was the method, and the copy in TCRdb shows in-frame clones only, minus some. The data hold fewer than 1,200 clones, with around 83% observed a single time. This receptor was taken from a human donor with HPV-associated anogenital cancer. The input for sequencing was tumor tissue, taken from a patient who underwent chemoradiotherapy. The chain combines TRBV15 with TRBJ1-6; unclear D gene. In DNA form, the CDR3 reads TGTGCCACCAGCAGAGAAACGAGTTCACCCCTCCACTTT. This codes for CATSRETSSPLHF.